What follows describes a single TCR beta chain. Antigen specificity is unknown. Regarding time point: week 47, end of study. The vaccine gave 300 ug of a 20-mer mutant IDH1 peptide subcutaneously per dose. This specimen belongs to a study of a mutant IDH1 vaccine in newly diagnosed glioma. Study information: Treated patients comprised about 60% males and around 38% females, mean age about 44 years. Previous care, which was radiotherapy, temozolomide, or both, most often involved both.

The V and J ends lost 1 base and 0 bases respectively, with 16 bases between them. The CDR3 loop spans 17 amino acids. Germline CDR1 reads GTSNPN; CDR2 reads SVGIG (reference sequence). Profiling relied on immunoSEQ multiplex PCR, and the TCRdb table lists in-frame clones only, not all of them. The table records 25,000 to 35,000 clones, about 80% of them present only once. This specimen was PBMCs, taken from a glioma patient whose treatment included an IDH1 peptide vaccine. This chain uses TRBV30 with TRBJ1-5, with a tentative D call TRBD1 (5 bases). The origin of this receptor is a man between 25 and 39 years old with glioma. The CDR3 region has the DNA TGTGCCTGGAGTGCCCTCTCCGACAGCTATAGCAATCAGCCCCAGCATTTT. It encodes CAWSALSDSYSNQPQHF.